These 26 T cell receptor beta chains were all obtained from the same sample, sequenced in a study of T cells in Graves' hyperthyroidism and ophthalmopathy. TCR beta CDR3 region amplification was performed from RNA transcripts. The TCR CDR3 was amplified in a first-round RT-PCR using the HTBI primer set. Each CDR3 protein gets one entry after TCRdb re-called the multiplex PCR reads with MiXCR. The top ten clones hold around 15% of a sample with roughly 660,000 distinct CDR3 sequences, roughly 17% of them seen once. The source material was blood. The receptors were sampled from a man between 45 and 60 years old with Graves' hyperthyroidism.

This clonotype has a count of ten or more. V is TRBV5-1 and J is TRBJ2-7; D may be TRBD1 or TRBD2 (5 bases each). V lost 3 bases, J lost 0 bases, and 13 bases lay in between. This CDR3 has 15 amino acids. Per germline, CDR1 SGHRS and CDR2 YFSETQ. The CDR3 protein is CASSSLGTASYEQYF. CDR3 DNA sequence: TGCGCCAGCAGCTCCCTAGGGACGGCCTCCTACGAGCAGTACTTC.

In its sample, this clonotype was seen a few times. The chain carries TRBV6-5 and TRBJ1-4; the D gene is possibly TRBD1 (6 bases). V was clipped by 7 bases and J by 4 bases, with 10 bases between them. Per the germline V gene, CDR1 is MNHEY and CDR2 is SVGAGI. CDR3 size: 13 residues. The CDR3 DNA follows: TGTGCCAGCACGGGACACCGTAATGAAAAACTGTTTTTT. Its translation is CASTGHRNEKLFF.

This sequence joins TRBV7-9 and TRBJ2-2, with D possibly matching TRBD1 (6 bases). Germline loops: CDR1 SEHNR, CDR2 FQNEAQ (reference sequence). Trimming stripped 6 bases from V and 0 bases from J, with 17 bases between. The CDR3 has 17 residues. Written as DNA, the CDR3 is TGTGCCAGCAGAAAAAACCCTGGGACATCGAACACCGGGGAGCTGTTTTTT. It translates to CASRKNPGTSNTGELFF.

The V and J genes are TRBV12-3 or TRBV12-4 and TRBJ2-5; D unresolved. CDR3 size: 13 residues. With 6 bases removed from V and 2 bases from J, the gap between germline ends came to 10 bases. In nucleotides, the CDR3 is TGTGCCAGCAGAGTCACAGAGCAAGAGACCCAGTACTTC. Its translation is CASRVTEQETQYF.

This clonotype was observed many times. The rearrangement joins TRBV2 to TRBJ1-5; 10 bases fit TRBD1. The ends lost 5 bases at V and 5 bases at J; junction bases unmatched: 9. CDR1 is SNHLY, CDR2 FYNNEI, per germline. This CDR3 contains 16 residues. CDR3 DNA: TGTGCCAGCAGTCCCCGAGTGGACAGGGGGGATCAGCCCCAGCATTTT. Amino acid sequence: CASSPRVDRGDQPQHF.

Ten or more counts support this clonotype. The chain links TRBV19 to TRBJ1-1; 8 nucleotides agree with TRBD1. Germline values: CDR1 LNHDA, CDR2 SQIVND (reference sequence). CDR3 size: 16 residues. V dropped 7 bases and J dropped 1; count of bases not matched to a gene: 11. CDR3 residues: CASTSGQAMRNTEAFF. The DNA of the CDR3 is TGTGCCAGTACCTCGGGACAGGCGATGAGGAACACTGAAGCTTTCTTT.

The chain combines TRBV28 with TRBJ2-7; D perhaps matches TRBD2 (7 bases). Germline V gene lookup returns CDR1 MDHEN and CDR2 SYDVKM. V gave up 7 bases and J gave up 3 bases, with 19 bases separating them. This CDR3 has 15 residues. The CDR3 nucleotides are TGTGCCAGCACCATCCTGCCCGGGGGGCACTACGAGCAGTACTTC. Protein: CASTILPGGHYEQYF.

This clonotype was found a few times. V usage is TRBV3-1 and J usage is TRBJ2-1; 10 bases are shared with TRBD2. The J segment lost 5 bases and the V segment lost 0 bases, leaving 4 bases of the junction unmatched. The CDR3 extends over 16 amino acids. Germline lookup yields CDR1 LGHDT and CDR2 YNNKEL (reference sequence). CDR3 region: CASSQDSSGSNNEQFF. In DNA form, the CDR3 reads TGTGCCAGCAGCCAAGATTCTAGCGGGAGTAACAATGAGCAGTTCTTC.

This clonotype was recorded at least ten times. V is TRBV27 and J is TRBJ2-3; D is uncertain. Trimming cost V 2 bases and J 0 bases, with 6 bases left between them. The CDR3 covers 14 residues. Germline V gene sequence: CDR1 MNHEY, CDR2 SMNVEV (reference sequence). The CDR3 DNA follows: TGTGCCAGCAGTTTAGAACAGAGCACAGATACGCAGTATTTT. This translates into CASSLEQSTDTQYF.

This rearrangement joins TRBV11-2 to TRBJ2-3; 12 bases fit TRBD2. CDR3 size: 21 residues. V trimming: 4 bases; J trimming: 5 bases; junction bases outside the gene matches: 22. The V gene's germline CDR1 is SGHAT and CDR2 FQNNGV. The CDR3: CASSSPPEGLAGSWSGDTQYF. The CDR3, as DNA: TGTGCCAGCAGCTCTCCCCCGGAGGGACTAGCGGGTTCCTGGTCAGGAGATACGCAGTATTTT.

This clonotype showed up many times. V is TRBV7-8 and J is TRBJ1-2; the match to TRBD1 covers 7 bases. Looked up from germline, CDR1 is SGHVS and CDR2 is FQNEAQ. This CDR3 has 15 amino acids. The junction had 5 bases not matched to a gene; V was cut back by 0 bases and J by 4 bases. The CDR3 loop reads CASSLAETGIYGYTF. The CDR3 DNA is TGTGCCAGCAGCTTAGCAGAGACAGGGATCTATGGCTACACCTTC. Filled out from reference TRBV7-8 and TRBJ1-2, the complete variable domain reads GAGVSQSPRYKVAKRGQDVALRCDPISGHVSLFWYQQALGQGPEFLTYFQNEAQLDKSGLPSDRFFAERPEGSVSTLKIQRTQQEDSAVYLCASSLAETGIYGYTFGSGTRLTVV.

At least ten counts were recorded for this clonotype. CDR3 amino acids: CASSLSRRNYGYTF. The CDR3 nucleotides read TGTGCCAGCAGTTTATCCAGGCGTAACTATGGCTACACCTTC. The rearrangement links TRBV28 to TRBJ1-2; D uncertain. Germline-derived CDR1 and CDR2 are MDHEN and SYDVKM. The CDR3 has 14 residues. With 1 base removed from V and 1 base from J, the gap between germline ends came to 7 bases.

This clonotype was counted many times. The chain carries TRBV12-3 or TRBV12-4 and TRBJ1-1, with D uncertain. The V and J ends lost 5 bases and 1 base respectively, with 11 bases between them. The CDR3 length is 14 residues. CDR3 amino acids: CASSDIDTNTEAFF. The CDR3 DNA follows: TGTGCCAGCAGTGACATTGACACGAACACTGAAGCTTTCTTT.

The genes are TRBV3-1 and TRBJ2-7; 8 bases are a match to TRBD2. Per the germline V gene, CDR1 is LGHDT and CDR2 is YNNKEL (reference sequence). Trimming removed 2 bases from V and 5 bases from J; junction bases left unmatched: 5. This CDR3 region has 14 residues. CDR3 bases: TGTGCCAGCAGCCAAATCGGGAGGGCCCACGAGCAGTACTTC. Its translation: CASSQIGRAHEQYF.

The V gene is TRBV5-1, the J gene TRBJ2-1, with 7 bases aligning to TRBD1. Germline CDR1 is SGHRS and CDR2 is YFSETQ. Trimming took 4 bases from V and 8 from J; bases not matched to a gene: 9. This CDR3 contains 14 residues. The CDR3 DNA sequence: TGCGCCAGCAGCGATAGGACAGGAAGGGATGAGCAGTTCTTC. Encoded protein: CASSDRTGRDEQFF.

The chain joins TRBV10-3 to TRBJ2-2, with D unresolved. The ends were cut back, 8 bases at V and 4 bases at J, with 11 bases in the middle. CDR1 is ENHRY, CDR2 SYGVKD, per germline. CDR3 size: 13 residues. For the CDR3, the DNA is TGTGCCATCCGAGAGGAAGGCACCGGGGAGCTGTTTTTT. It encodes CAIREEGTGELFF.

The chain couples TRBV25-1 to TRBJ2-3; 9 bases are shared with TRBD2. The J segment lost 5 bases and the V segment lost 2 bases, leaving 5 bases of the junction unmatched. Germline V lookup: CDR1 MGHDK, CDR2 SYGVNS. The CDR3 sequence is 15 residues long. CDR3 in amino acids: CASSEIAGVIDTQYF. The CDR3 DNA reads TGTGCCAGCAGTGAAATAGCGGGAGTAATAGATACGCAGTATTTT.

V is TRBV3-1 and J is TRBJ1-2, with D tentatively TRBD1 (5 bases). V was shortened by 4 bases and J by 2 bases, with 14 bases between the two germline ends. CDR1 and CDR2 from the germline V gene are LGHDT and YNNKEL (reference sequence). The CDR3 has 15 amino acids. CDR3 DNA sequence: TGTGCCAGCAGCCCCGGGACCCTGGGGAACTATGGCTACACCTTC. The encoded protein is CASSPGTLGNYGYTF.

This clonotype was counted between two and nine times. The gene calls are TRBV28 and TRBJ2-3, with unresolved D. Germline V lookup: CDR1 MDHEN, CDR2 SYDVKM. Trimming took 4 bases from V and 4 from J, leaving 9 bases between them. The CDR3 has 13 residues. This chain's CDR3 is CASSSLEADTQYF. The CDR3, as DNA: TGTGCCAGCAGTTCTCTAGAAGCAGATACGCAGTATTTT.

This clonotype has at least ten counts. This chain uses TRBV27 with TRBJ2-1; 11 nucleotides align to TRBD2. V shed 5 bases, J shed 8 bases, and the junction held 8 bases outside the gene matches. CDR3 size: 15 residues. Per germline, CDR1 MNHEY and CDR2 SMNVEV (reference sequence). CDR3 protein: CASSTGTSGSDEQFF. The CDR3 DNA sequence: TGTGCCAGCAGTACCGGGACTAGCGGTTCAGATGAGCAGTTCTTC.

This clonotype has ten or more counts. The rearrangement joins TRBV19 to TRBJ1-1; D is undetermined. The CDR3 is 13 residues long. The V and J ends lost 3 bases and 1 base respectively, with 6 bases between them. The germline V gene has CDR1 LNHDA and CDR2 SQIVND (reference sequence). The CDR3 DNA reads TGTGCCAGTAGTATGACGGAGAACACTGAAGCTTTCTTT. Translation: CASSMTENTEAFF.

This clonotype appeared many times. The CDR3 DNA sequence: TGTGCCAGCATATACAGGCTCCACACTGAAGCTTTCTTT. This gives the protein CASIYRLHTEAFF. The gene calls are TRBV30 and TRBJ1-1; a weak D match, TRBD1 (5 bases). The ends were cut back, 8 bases at V and 3 bases at J, with 16 bases in the middle. This CDR3 contains 13 residues. In germline, CDR1 is GTSNPN, CDR2 SVGIG (reference sequence).

This clonotype was found many times. The chain couples TRBV10-1 to TRBJ1-1; a possible D gene is TRBD1 (5 bases). With 0 bases removed from V and 11 bases from J, the gap between germline ends came to 13 bases. The CDR3 totals 13 residues. Germline V gene lookup returns CDR1 WNHNN and CDR2 SYGVQD (reference sequence). Here the CDR3 DNA reads TGCGCCAGCAGTGAGTCGAACCCAGGGAAGGCTTTCTTT. Translation gives CASSESNPGKAFF.

This clonotype showed up just a few times. This chain joins TRBV20-1 and TRBJ1-2; D call uncertain. Trimming removed 4 bases at V and 3 bases at J, with 12 bases between. Germline V gives CDR1 DFQATT, CDR2 SNEGSKA (reference sequence). This CDR3 is 13 amino acids long. CDR3 coding DNA: TGCAGTGCTAAGGTTTCAGGAGACTATGGCTACACCTTC. It translates to CSAKVSGDYGYTF.

V usage is TRBV28 and J usage is TRBJ1-1; D ambiguous. The CDR3 length is 16 residues. Trimming removed 8 bases at V and 5 bases at J, with 24 bases between. Germline loops: CDR1 MDHEN, CDR2 SYDVKM. CDR3 DNA: TGTGCCAGCGTTCTTTGGACCGGGGATTCGGGGACTGAAGCTTTCTTT. It encodes CASVLWTGDSGTEAFF.

This clonotype has ten or more counts. The chain is built from TRBV12-3 or TRBV12-4 and TRBJ2-2, with D tentatively TRBD2 (6 bases). Trimming stripped 0 bases from V and 0 bases from J, with 8 bases between. CDR3 length: 16 amino acids. The CDR3 DNA reads as TGTGCCAGCAGTTTAGCGGGGGGACCGAACACCGGGGAGCTGTTTTTT. It specifies CASSLAGGPNTGELFF.